Detailed here is one TCR beta chain. The source of the sample is a study of blood T cell repertoires in COVID-19. The V end lost 5 bases, the J end lost 0 bases, and 22 bases lay between the germline ends. This CDR3 comprises 18 residues. CDR1 and CDR2 from the germline V gene are SGHVS and FQNEAQ. Study members were between about 18 and 100 years old and lived in 24 US regions. Before they entered the study, exposed participants had met a COVID-19 case within 2 weeks. Using immunoSEQ multiplex PCR, the repertoire was profiled, and TCRdb retains in-frame clones only, with some absent. The sample yields approximately 150,000 clones, around four fifths seen once.

The sequence derives from a man between 65 and 85 years old who had been exposed to COVID-19. The V call is TRBV7-8, the J call TRBJ1-2, with no clear D. Sequencing was carried out using PBMCs or T cells enriched from blood (not recorded which). CDR3 loop: CASSASPQISFSNYGYTF. CDR3 DNA sequence: TGTGCCAGCAGCGCCAGTCCCCAGATAAGTTTCTCTAACTATGGCTACACCTTC.